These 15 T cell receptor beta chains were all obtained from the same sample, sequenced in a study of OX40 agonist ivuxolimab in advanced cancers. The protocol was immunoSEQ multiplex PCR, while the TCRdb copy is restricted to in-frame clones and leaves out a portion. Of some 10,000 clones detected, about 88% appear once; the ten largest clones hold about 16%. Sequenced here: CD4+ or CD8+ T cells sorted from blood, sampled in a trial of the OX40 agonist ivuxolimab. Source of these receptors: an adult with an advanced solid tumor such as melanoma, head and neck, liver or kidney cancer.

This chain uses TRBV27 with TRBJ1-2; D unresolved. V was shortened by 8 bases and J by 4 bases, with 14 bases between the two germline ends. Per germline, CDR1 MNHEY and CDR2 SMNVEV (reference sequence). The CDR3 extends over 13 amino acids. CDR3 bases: TGTGCCAGCCGCCCCCTAACGAGCTATGGCTACACCTTC. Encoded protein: CASRPLTSYGYTF.

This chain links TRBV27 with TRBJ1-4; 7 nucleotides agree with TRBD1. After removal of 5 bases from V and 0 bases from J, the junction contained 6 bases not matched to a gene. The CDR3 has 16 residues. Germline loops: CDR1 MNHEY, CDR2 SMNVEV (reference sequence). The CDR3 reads CASSTSDRTTNEKLFF. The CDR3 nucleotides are TGTGCCAGCAGTACCTCGGACAGGACAACTAATGAAAAACTGTTTTTT.

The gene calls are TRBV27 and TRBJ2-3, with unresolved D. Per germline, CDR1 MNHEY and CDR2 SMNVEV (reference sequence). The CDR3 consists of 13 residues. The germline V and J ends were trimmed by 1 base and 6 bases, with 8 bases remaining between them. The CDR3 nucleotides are TGTGCCAGCAGTTTATTCACCCCTGATACGCAGTATTTT. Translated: CASSLFTPDTQYF.

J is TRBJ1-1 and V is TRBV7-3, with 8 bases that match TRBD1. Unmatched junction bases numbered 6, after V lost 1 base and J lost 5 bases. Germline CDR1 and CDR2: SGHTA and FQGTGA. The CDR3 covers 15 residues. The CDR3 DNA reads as TGTGCCAGCAGCTTAATGGGGACAGGTTCGACTGAAGCTTTCTTT. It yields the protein CASSLMGTGSTEAFF. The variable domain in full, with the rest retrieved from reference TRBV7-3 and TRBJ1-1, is GAGVSQTPSNKVTEKGKYVELRCDPISGHTALYWYRQSLGQGPEFLIYFQGTGAADDSGLPNDRFFAVRPEGSVSTLKIQRTERGDSAVYLCASSLMGTGSTEAFFGQGTRLTVV.

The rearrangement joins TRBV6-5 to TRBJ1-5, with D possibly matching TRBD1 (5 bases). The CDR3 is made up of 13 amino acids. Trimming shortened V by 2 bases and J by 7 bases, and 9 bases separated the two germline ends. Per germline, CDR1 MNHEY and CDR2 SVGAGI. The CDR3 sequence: CASSYGGGQPQHF. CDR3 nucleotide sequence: TGTGCCAGCAGTTACGGGGGAGGGCAGCCCCAGCATTTT.

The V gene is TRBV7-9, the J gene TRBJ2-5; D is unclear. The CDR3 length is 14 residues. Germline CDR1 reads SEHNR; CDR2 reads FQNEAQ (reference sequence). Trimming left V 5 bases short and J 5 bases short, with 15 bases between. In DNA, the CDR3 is TGTGCCAGCAGCCCATCGGCTGGAAGGGAGACCCAGTACTTC. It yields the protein CASSPSAGRETQYF.

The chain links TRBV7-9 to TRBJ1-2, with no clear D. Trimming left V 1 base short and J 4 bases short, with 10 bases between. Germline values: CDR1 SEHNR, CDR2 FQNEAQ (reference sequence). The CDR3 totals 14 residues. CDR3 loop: CASSLEAGAYGYTF. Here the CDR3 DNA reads TGTGCCAGCAGCTTAGAGGCCGGAGCCTATGGCTACACCTTC.

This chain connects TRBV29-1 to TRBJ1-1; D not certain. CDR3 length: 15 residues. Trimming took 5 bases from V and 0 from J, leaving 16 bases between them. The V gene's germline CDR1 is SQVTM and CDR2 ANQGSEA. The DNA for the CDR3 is TGCAGCGTTCCGGGCGTGAGCAGAATGAACACTGAAGCTTTCTTT. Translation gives CSVPGVSRMNTEAFF.

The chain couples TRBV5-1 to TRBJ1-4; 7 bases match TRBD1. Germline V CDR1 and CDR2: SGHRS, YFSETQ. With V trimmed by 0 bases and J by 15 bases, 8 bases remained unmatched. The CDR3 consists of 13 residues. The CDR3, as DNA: TGCGCCAGCAGCTTGGCGCAGGGGGGATCGATGTTTTTT. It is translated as CASSLAQGGSMFF.

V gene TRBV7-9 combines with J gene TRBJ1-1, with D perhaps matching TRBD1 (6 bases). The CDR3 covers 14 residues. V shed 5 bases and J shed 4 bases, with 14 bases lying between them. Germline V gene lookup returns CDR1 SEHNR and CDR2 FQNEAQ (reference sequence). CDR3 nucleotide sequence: TGTGCCAGCAGCGCCCAACAGGGACCCACTGAAGCTTTCTTT. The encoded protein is CASSAQQGPTEAFF.

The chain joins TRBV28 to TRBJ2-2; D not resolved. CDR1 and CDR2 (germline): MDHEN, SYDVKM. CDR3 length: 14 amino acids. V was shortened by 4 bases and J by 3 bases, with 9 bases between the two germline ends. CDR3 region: CASSYPRDTGELFF. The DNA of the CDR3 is TGTGCCAGCAGTTATCCAAGGGACACCGGGGAGCTGTTTTTT.

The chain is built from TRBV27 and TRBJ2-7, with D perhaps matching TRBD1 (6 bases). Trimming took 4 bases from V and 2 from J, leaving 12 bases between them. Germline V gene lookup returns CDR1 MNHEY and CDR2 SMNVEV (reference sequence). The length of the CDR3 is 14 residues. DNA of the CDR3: TGTGCCAGCAGTTCCAGGACAGCCCCCTACGAGCAGTACTTC. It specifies CASSSRTAPYEQYF.

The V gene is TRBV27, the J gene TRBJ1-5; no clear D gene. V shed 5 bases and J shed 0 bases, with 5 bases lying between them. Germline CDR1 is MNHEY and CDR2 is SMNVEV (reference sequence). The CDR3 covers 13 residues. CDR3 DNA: TGTGCCAGCAGTAGGTATAGCAATCAGCCCCAGCATTTT. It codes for CASSRYSNQPQHF.

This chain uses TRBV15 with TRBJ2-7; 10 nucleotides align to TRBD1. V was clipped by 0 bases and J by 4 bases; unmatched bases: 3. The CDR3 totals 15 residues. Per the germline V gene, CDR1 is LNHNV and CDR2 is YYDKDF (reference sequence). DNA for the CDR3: TGTGCCACCAGCAGAGATAGGGACAGGGGTTACGAGCAGTACTTC. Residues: CATSRDRDRGYEQYF.

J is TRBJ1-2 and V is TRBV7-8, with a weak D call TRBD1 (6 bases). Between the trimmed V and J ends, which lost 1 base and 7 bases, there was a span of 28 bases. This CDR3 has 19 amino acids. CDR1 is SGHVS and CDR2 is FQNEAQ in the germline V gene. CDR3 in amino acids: CASSLVVQTRGAVRGGYTF. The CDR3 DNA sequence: TGTGCCAGCAGCTTAGTGGTTCAGACAAGGGGGGCCGTCCGGGGTGGCTACACCTTC.